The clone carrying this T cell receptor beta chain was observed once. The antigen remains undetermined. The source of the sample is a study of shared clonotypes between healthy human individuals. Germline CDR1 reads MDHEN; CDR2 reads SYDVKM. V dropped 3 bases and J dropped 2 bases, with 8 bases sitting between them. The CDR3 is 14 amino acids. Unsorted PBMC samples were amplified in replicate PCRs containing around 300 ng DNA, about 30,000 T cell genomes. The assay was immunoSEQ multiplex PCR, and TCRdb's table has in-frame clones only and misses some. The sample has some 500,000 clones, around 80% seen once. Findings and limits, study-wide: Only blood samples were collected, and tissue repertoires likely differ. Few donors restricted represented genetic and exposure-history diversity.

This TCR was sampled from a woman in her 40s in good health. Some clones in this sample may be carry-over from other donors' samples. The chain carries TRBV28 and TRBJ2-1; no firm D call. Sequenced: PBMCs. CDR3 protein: CASSFQGTYNEQFF. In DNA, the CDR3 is TGTGCCAGCAGTTTCCAAGGGACCTACAATGAGCAGTTCTTC.